The 14 T cell receptor beta chains reported below all come from one sample, sequenced in a study of blood T cell repertoires in COVID-19. Data came from immunoSEQ multiplex PCR; TCRdb stores just in-frame clones and leaves some out. The data show some 47,000 clones, with approximately 86% seen just once and less than 3% held by the top ten. Sequenced sample: peripheral blood. All receptors derive from a woman aged 80 or older with acute or convalescent COVID-19.

This chain connects TRBV12-3 or TRBV12-4 to TRBJ2-7; D gene unclear. CDR3 length: 13 residues. Trimming took off 3 bases at V and 2 bases at J, with 8 bases between the two ends. The CDR3 DNA reads as TGTGCCAGCAGTTTTACACAAGCCTACGAGCAGTACTTC. It is translated as CASSFTQAYEQYF.

The V gene is TRBV19, the J gene TRBJ2-7, with D maybe TRBD2 (5 bases). This CDR3 is built from 13 residues. Trimming pared 3 bases from V and 5 bases from J, leaving 11 bases between. Per germline, CDR1 LNHDA and CDR2 SQIVND (reference sequence). CDR3 sequence reads: CASSISEVNEQYF. The CDR3 coding sequence is TGTGCCAGTAGTATCTCGGAGGTTAACGAGCAGTACTTC. Looking up the rest from reference TRBV19 and TRBJ2-7 gives the full variable domain: DGGITQSPKYLFRKEGQNVTLSCEQNLNHDAMYWYRQDPGQGLRLIYYSQIVNDFQKGDIAEGYSVSREKKESFPLTVTSAQKNPTAFYLCASSISEVNEQYFGPGTRLTVT.

The chain uses TRBV6-5 and TRBJ2-3; possibly TRBD2 for D (5 bases). Trimming shortened V by 6 bases and J by 2 bases, and 9 bases separated the two germline ends. Germline assignment: CDR1 MNHEY and CDR2 SVGAGI. This CDR3 spans 13 amino acids. The CDR3 loop reads CASRVANTDTQYF. CDR3 bases: TGTGCCAGCAGAGTAGCGAACACAGATACGCAGTATTTT.

The V call is TRBV6-5, the J call TRBJ2-3, with D maybe TRBD1 (5 bases). Germline V gives CDR1 MNHEY, CDR2 SVGAGI. This CDR3 is built from 16 residues. V lost 2 bases to trimming and J lost 2 bases, with 14 bases between them. This CDR3 reads CASSYRGEGATDTQYF. The CDR3 bases are TGTGCCAGCAGTTACAGGGGCGAAGGGGCCACAGATACGCAGTATTTT.

The chain has TRBV4-1 and TRBJ1-4; perhaps TRBD1 as D (5 bases). This CDR3 is 14 amino acids long. The V and J ends lost 2 bases and 6 bases respectively, with 10 bases between them. Per germline, CDR1 MGHRA and CDR2 YSYEKL. The DNA for the CDR3 is TGCGCCAGCAGCCAACCGTGGGGGGATGAAAAACTGTTTTTT. This sequence encodes CASSQPWGDEKLFF.

CDR3 in DNA: TGTGCCAGCAGCTTAGACGGCAGGGCTACCTACGAGCAGTACTTC. Amino acids: CASSLDGRATYEQYF. The V call is TRBV11-2, the J call TRBJ2-7; weak D call: TRBD1 (5 bases). V gave up 0 bases and J gave up 2 bases, with 11 bases separating them. The CDR3 length is 15 residues. Germline V lookup: CDR1 SGHAT, CDR2 FQNNGV.

V usage is TRBV3-1 (or the pseudogene TRBV3-2) and J usage is TRBJ2-2; D is possibly TRBD2 (5 bases). The germline CDR1 and CDR2 sequences are LGHDT and YNNKEL (reference sequence). V dropped 1 base and J dropped 5 bases, with 5 bases sitting between them. There are 13 residues in the CDR3. CDR3 nucleotide sequence: TGTGCCAGCAGCCAAGCGGGGACCGGGGAGCTGTTTTTT. Encoded protein: CASSQAGTGELFF.

This rearrangement joins TRBV7-2 to TRBJ2-5, with TRBD2 matching over 8 bases. The CDR3 totals 16 residues. The V gene end was trimmed by 0 bases and the J gene end by 2 bases; junction bases not matched to a gene: 5. Germline values: CDR1 SGHTA, CDR2 FQGNSA. CDR3 region: CASSLAAGGSQETQYF. The CDR3 region has the DNA TGTGCCAGCAGCTTAGCGGCGGGGGGCTCGCAAGAGACCCAGTACTTC.

The V and J genes are TRBV4-2 and TRBJ1-2; D ambiguous. Germline assignment: CDR1 LGHNA and CDR2 YNFKEQ. This CDR3 is 12 amino acids long. With 8 bases removed from V and 3 bases from J, the gap between germline ends came to 10 bases. The CDR3 DNA sequence: TGTGCCAGCGGTGGGCAGGACTATGGCTACACCTTC. Protein: CASGGQDYGYTF.

Here the CDR3 DNA reads TGTGCCAGCTCACCAGATACAGGGTCCGGGTCACCCCTCCACTTT. This encodes CASSPDTGSGSPLHF. This chain links TRBV18 with TRBJ1-6; weak D call: TRBD1 (6 bases). V was shortened by 2 bases and J by 10 bases, with 15 bases between the two germline ends. Germline CDR1 and CDR2: KGHSH and LQKENI. This CDR3 has 15 residues.

The V and J genes are TRBV7-2 and TRBJ2-1; 9 nucleotides match TRBD2. The CDR3 extends over 16 amino acids. The junction had 12 bases not matched to a gene; V was cut back by 5 bases and J by 7 bases. From germline, CDR1 is SGHTA and CDR2 FQGNSA. CDR3 protein: CASSDTGTSLLNEQFF. The CDR3 bases are TGTGCCAGCAGCGATACCGGGACTAGCCTTTTAAATGAGCAGTTCTTC.

The gene calls are TRBV2 and TRBJ2-3; TRBD1 agrees at 7 bases. The CDR3 loop spans 15 amino acids. Germline trimming cut 11 bases from V and 5 bases from J; bases unmatched to any gene: 16. Germline assignment: CDR1 SNHLY and CDR2 FYNNEI. In DNA form, the CDR3 reads TGTGCCCTCGCCCAGCAACAGGGGTTAGGAGATACGCAGTATTTT. Protein: CALAQQQGLGDTQYF.

The chain employs TRBV19 and TRBJ2-7; 9 positions agree with TRBD2. The CDR3 consists of 17 residues. V dropped 10 bases and J dropped 0; count of bases not matched to a gene: 16. Germline CDR1 is LNHDA and CDR2 is SQIVND (reference sequence). CDR3 nucleotides: TGTGCCACTCGGGAGCGGGGGGAACGTAGGAGCTCCTACGAGCAGTACTTC. Amino acid sequence: CATRERGERRSSYEQYF.

This rearrangement joins TRBV18 to TRBJ1-6; D is possibly TRBD1 (6 bases). CDR1 is KGHSH, CDR2 LQKENI, per germline. This CDR3 is built from 15 residues. Trimming cost V 3 bases and J 7 bases, with 13 bases left between them. The CDR3 is CASSPAGGRNSPLHF. In nucleotides, the CDR3 is TGTGCCAGCTCACCCGCGGGGGGCAGGAATTCACCCCTCCACTTT.